This TCR beta chain was recovered during a study of T cell changes during pregnancy in multiple sclerosis. A single count supports this clone. Profiled with immunoSEQ multiplex PCR; TCRdb holds only in-frame clones, not every one. Here the sample spans tens of thousands of clones, roughly nine tenths being singletons. The J segment lost 2 bases and the V segment lost 3 bases, leaving 8 bases of the junction unmatched. This CDR3 spans 16 amino acids. CDR1 and CDR2 from the germline V gene are MGHRA and YSYEKL. This TCR came from a female donor with multiple sclerosis, enrolled in a pregnancy study. The genes are TRBV4-1 and TRBJ1-1, with 8 bases matching TRBD1. This material consisted of peripheral blood, taken in the third trimester of pregnancy. The CDR3 loop is CASSHHLDRANTEAFF. As DNA, the CDR3 is TGCGCCAGCAGCCATCATCTGGACAGGGCTAACACTGAAGCTTTCTTT.